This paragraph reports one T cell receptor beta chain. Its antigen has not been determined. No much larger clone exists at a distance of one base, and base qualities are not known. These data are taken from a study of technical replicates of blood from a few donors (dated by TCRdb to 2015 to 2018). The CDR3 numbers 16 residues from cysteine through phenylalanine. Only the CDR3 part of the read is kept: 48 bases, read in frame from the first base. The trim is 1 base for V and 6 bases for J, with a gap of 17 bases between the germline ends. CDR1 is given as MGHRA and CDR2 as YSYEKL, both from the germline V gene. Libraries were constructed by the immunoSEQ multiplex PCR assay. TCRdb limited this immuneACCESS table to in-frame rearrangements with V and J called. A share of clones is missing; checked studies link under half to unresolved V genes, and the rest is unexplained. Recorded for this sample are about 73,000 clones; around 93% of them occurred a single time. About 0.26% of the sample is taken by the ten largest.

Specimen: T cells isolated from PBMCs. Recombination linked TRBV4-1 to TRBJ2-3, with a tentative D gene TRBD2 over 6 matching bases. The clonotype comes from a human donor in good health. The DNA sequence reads TGCGCCAGCAGCCAAGTTTATTCGGGGGTTTGGGATACGCAGTATTTT. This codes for CASSQVYSGVWDTQYF.